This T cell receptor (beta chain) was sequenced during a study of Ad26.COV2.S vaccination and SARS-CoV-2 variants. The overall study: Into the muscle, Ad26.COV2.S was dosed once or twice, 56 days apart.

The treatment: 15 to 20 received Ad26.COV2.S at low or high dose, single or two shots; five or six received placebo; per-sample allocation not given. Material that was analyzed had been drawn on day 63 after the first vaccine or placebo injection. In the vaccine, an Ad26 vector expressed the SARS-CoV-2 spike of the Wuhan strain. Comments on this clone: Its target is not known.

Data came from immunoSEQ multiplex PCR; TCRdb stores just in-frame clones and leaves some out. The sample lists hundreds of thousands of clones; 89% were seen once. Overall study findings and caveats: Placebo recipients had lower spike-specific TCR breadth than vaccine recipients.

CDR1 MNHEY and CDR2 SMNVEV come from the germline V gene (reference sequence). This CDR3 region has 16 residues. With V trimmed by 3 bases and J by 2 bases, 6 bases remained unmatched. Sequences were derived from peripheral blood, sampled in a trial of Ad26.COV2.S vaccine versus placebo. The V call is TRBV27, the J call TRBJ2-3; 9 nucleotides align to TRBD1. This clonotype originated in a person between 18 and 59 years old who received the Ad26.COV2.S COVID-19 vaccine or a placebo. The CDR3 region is CASSFNRGRVTDTQYF. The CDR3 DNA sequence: TGTGCCAGCAGTTTCAACAGGGGGCGAGTCACAGATACGCAGTATTTT.